This passage covers 19 T cell receptor beta chains from one sample sequenced in a study of early T cells in non-severe SARS-CoV-2 infection. From the 5' RACE reads, TCRdb called clonotypes with MiXCR, one entry per CDR3 protein. The data show 30,000 or so distinct CDR3 sequences, 4.5% seen once. Sequencing used whole blood. The receptors derive from an adult who was a healthcare worker with PCR-confirmed SARS-CoV-2 infection or an uninfected control (not recorded which).

This clonotype showed up many times. The rearrangement uses TRBV9 and TRBJ1-3, with 7 bases identical to TRBD1. This CDR3 region has 16 residues. Germline loops: CDR1 SGDLS, CDR2 YYNGEE. V gave up 3 bases and J gave up 2 bases; unmatched junction bases: 8. CDR3 in amino acids: CASSAPSGTAGNTIYF. As DNA, the CDR3 is TGTGCCAGCAGCGCCCCATCCGGGACAGCTGGAAACACCATATATTTT. Complete variable domain (other parts from reference TRBV9 and TRBJ1-3): DSGVTQTPKHLITATGQRVTLRCSPRSGDLSVYWYQQSLDQGLQFLIQYYNGEERAKGNILERFSAQQFPDLHSELNLSSLELGDSALYFCASSAPSGTAGNTIYFGEGSWLTVV.

This clonotype was observed a few times. The rearrangement joins TRBV7-8 to TRBJ1-5; 12 bases are a match to TRBD1. The CDR3 sequence is 18 residues long. The V segment lost 5 bases and the J segment 3 bases; nucleotides outside the gene matches: 11. The germline gives CDR1 SGHVS, CDR2 FQNEAQ. The CDR3 region is CASSTPGQGAWDNQPQHF. In DNA form, the CDR3 reads TGTGCCAGCAGCACACCGGGACAGGGGGCTTGGGACAATCAGCCCCAGCATTTT.

This clonotype was detected only a few times. The V gene is TRBV6-6, the J gene TRBJ1-5; the D is unclear. V lost 8 bases and J lost 11, with 13 bases in between. There are 11 residues in the CDR3. Germline V lookup: CDR1 MNHNY, CDR2 SVGAGI (reference sequence). The CDR3 nucleotides are TGTGCCAGCGCGGGCCTGAGGGCCCAGCATTTT. Its translation: CASAGLRAQHF.

The rearrangement uses TRBV19 and TRBJ1-3; D gene unclear. In germline, CDR1 is LNHDA, CDR2 SQIVND (reference sequence). Trimming pared 7 bases from V and 1 base from J, leaving 11 bases between. This CDR3 spans 14 amino acids. In DNA, the CDR3 is TGTGCCAGTAACCTGGACGGATCTGGAAACACCATATATTTT. Its protein product is CASNLDGSGNTIYF.

This clonotype was seen more than once but under ten times. V usage is TRBV3-1 and J usage is TRBJ2-3; D gene unclear. The CDR3 spans 14 residues. Germline CDR1 and CDR2: LGHDT and YNNKEL (reference sequence). Trimming removed 1 base from V and 0 bases from J, with 5 bases in between. In DNA form, the CDR3 reads TGTGCCAGCAGCCAAGTTGCTAGCACAGATACGCAGTATTTT. Its translation: CASSQVASTDTQYF.

This clonotype was seen at least ten times. The chain has TRBV6-1 and TRBJ1-5, with D perhaps TRBD1 (6 bases). The CDR3 has 14 residues. The V gene lost 7 bases and the J gene lost 3 bases, with 13 bases spanning the gap. CDR1 and CDR2 from the germline V gene are MNHNS and SASEGT. CDR3 loop: CASIGRGDNQPQHF. CDR3 coding DNA: TGTGCCAGCATCGGCAGGGGCGACAATCAGCCCCAGCATTTT.

In its sample, this clonotype was seen many times. J is TRBJ1-2 and V is TRBV29-1, with 12 bases fitting TRBD1. CDR3 length equals 14 residues. With V trimmed by 4 bases and J by 6 bases, 6 bases remained unmatched. Germline CDR1 and CDR2: SQVTM and ANQGSEA. The CDR3 here is CSVGGTGGPHGYTF. In nucleotides, the CDR3 is TGCAGCGTTGGAGGGACAGGGGGCCCCCATGGCTACACCTTC. The full variable domain, rest sourced from reference TRBV29-1 and TRBJ1-2, is SAVISQKPSRDICQRGTSLTIQCQVDSQVTMMFWYRQQPGQSLTLIATANQGSEATYESGFVIDKFPISRPNLTFSTLTVSNMSPEDSSIYLCSVGGTGGPHGYTFGSGTRLTVV.

In its sample, this clonotype was seen many times. This chain connects TRBV7-9 to TRBJ2-7; TRBD2 might be the D (7 bases). The CDR3 contains 12 residues. Trimming took 10 bases from V and 3 from J, leaving 13 bases between them. Germline CDR1 and CDR2: SEHNR and FQNEAQ (reference sequence). CDR3 residues: CATRGGGYEQYF. The DNA for the CDR3 is TGTGCCACCCGGGGAGGGGGCTACGAGCAGTACTTC.

This clonotype was counted ten times or more. The rearrangement joins TRBV18 to TRBJ2-1; perhaps TRBD1 as D (6 bases). The germline gives CDR1 KGHSH, CDR2 LQKENI. The CDR3 contains 14 residues. V lost 6 bases, J lost 7 bases, and 16 bases lay in between. The CDR3 spells CASSRVVGANEQFF. The CDR3 region has the DNA TGTGCCAGCTCCCGAGTGGTGGGGGCAAATGAGCAGTTCTTC.

This clonotype was counted ten times or more. The J gene is TRBJ1-5, the V gene TRBV6-4; 7 nucleotides align to TRBD1. This CDR3 is built from 17 residues. Unmatched junction bases numbered 13, after V lost 5 bases and J lost 3 bases. Germline V lookup: CDR1 MRHNA, CDR2 SNTAGT. CDR3 in DNA: TGTGCCAGCAGTCCTGCACAGGGGCCCTTATTCAATCAGCCCCAGCATTTT. It specifies CASSPAQGPLFNQPQHF.

This clonotype was counted ten times or more. V gene TRBV6-2 or TRBV6-3 combines with J gene TRBJ2-1; D might be TRBD2 (5 bases). The CDR3 extends over 14 amino acids. V shed 5 bases and J shed 7 bases, with 15 bases lying between them. Germline CDR1 and CDR2: MNHEY and SVGEGT. In DNA form, the CDR3 reads TGTGCCAGCAGTCCAGGACTGCTTGGGAATGAGCAGTTCTTC. This codes for CASSPGLLGNEQFF.

This clonotype was found many times. The chain couples TRBV20-1 to TRBJ1-5, with D uncertain. The germline gives CDR1 DFQATT, CDR2 SNEGSKA (reference sequence). V shed 6 bases and J shed 5 bases, with 14 bases lying between them. The CDR3 covers 13 residues. CDR3 residues: CSALGTPDQPQHF. The CDR3 DNA reads as TGCAGTGCCTTAGGTACCCCGGATCAGCCCCAGCATTTT.

This clonotype was counted only a few times. The chain has TRBV4-1 and TRBJ2-7; a weak D match, TRBD1 (6 bases). The V gene lost 3 bases and the J gene lost 5 bases, with 20 bases spanning the gap. The CDR3 is 16 amino acids. Germline assignment: CDR1 MGHRA and CDR2 YSYEKL. The CDR3 sequence: CASSHVERGSVHEQYF. The CDR3 nucleotides read TGCGCCAGCAGCCACGTCGAGAGGGGGAGCGTCCACGAGCAGTACTTC.

As concerns this clonotype: This may be a read error: a much more frequent sequence differs by one nucleotide. The chain carries TRBV9 and TRBJ2-5; D uncertain. The CDR3 runs 15 residues. V lost 2 bases to trimming and J lost 2 bases, with 13 bases between them. The germline V gene encodes CDR1 SGDLS and CDR2 YYNGEE. CDR3 loop: CASSVTEHGQETQYF. The DNA of the CDR3 is TGTGCCAGCAGCGTTACTGAGCACGGACAAGAGACCCAGTACTTC. The variable domain in full, completed from reference TRBV9 and TRBJ2-5, reads DSGVTQTPKHLITATGQRVTLRCSPRSGDLSVYWYQQSLDQGLQFLIQYYNGEERAKGNILERFSAQQFPDLHSELNLSSLELGDSALYFCASSVTEHGQETQYFGPGTRLLVL.

The V and J genes are TRBV5-5 and TRBJ2-1, with D perhaps given as TRBD1 or TRBD2 (5 bases each). CDR3 size: 16 residues. Germline V gene lookup returns CDR1 SGHKS and CDR2 YYEKEE (reference sequence). V was trimmed by 4 bases and J by 4 bases, leaving 18 bases between them. DNA of the CDR3: TGTGCCAGCAGCCCTCAGAGGGGTATATTGTACAATGAGCAGTTCTTC. Protein product: CASSPQRGILYNEQFF.

At least ten counts were recorded for this clonotype. The chain joins TRBV10-3 to TRBJ2-3; D gene unclear. Germline V gene data show CDR1 as ENHRY and CDR2 as SYGVKD. Trimming pared 6 bases from V and 0 bases from J, leaving 13 bases between. The CDR3 is made up of 15 amino acids. CDR3 DNA: TGTGCCATCAGAAGCTTAGGTTCTAGCACAGATACGCAGTATTTT. It translates to CAIRSLGSSTDTQYF.

This rearrangement joins TRBV7-3 to TRBJ1-2, with D unresolved. Between the trimmed V and J ends, which lost 2 bases and 0 bases, there was a span of 10 bases. CDR3 size: 15 residues. Germline V gene lookup returns CDR1 SGHTA and CDR2 FQGTGA. The CDR3: CASSLYPGTNYGYTF. The CDR3 coding sequence is TGTGCCAGCAGCTTATATCCGGGAACTAACTATGGCTACACCTTC.

This clonotype appeared many times. This chain links TRBV19 with TRBJ1-5; no clear D. Trimming cost V 1 base and J 1 base, with 5 bases left between them. This CDR3 contains 14 residues. The germline V gene encodes CDR1 LNHDA and CDR2 SQIVND (reference sequence). The chain's CDR3 is CASSIGRSNQPQHF. DNA for the CDR3: TGTGCCAGTAGTATAGGGCGGAGCAATCAGCCCCAGCATTTT.

This clonotype has a count of ten or more. The V gene is TRBV29-1, the J gene TRBJ2-2, with 8 bases lining up with TRBD2. The germline gives CDR1 SQVTM, CDR2 ANQGSEA. The V segment lost 4 bases and the J segment 5 bases; nucleotides outside the gene matches: 3. There are 13 residues in the CDR3. The CDR3 region is CSVGLAWTGELFF. The CDR3 region has the DNA TGCAGCGTTGGACTAGCGTGGACCGGGGAGCTGTTTTTT.